The source of this TCR beta chain is a study of CD8 T cells in ankylosing spondylitis. This clonotype was seen many times. The antigen is undetermined. The CDR3 is made up of 16 amino acids. Trimming took 4 bases from V and 7 from J; bases not matched to a gene: 15. Germline assignment: CDR1 SGHTS and CDR2 YDEGEE. TCRdb fed the 5' RACE reads into MiXCR, producing one record per CDR3 protein. This table holds about 460,000 distinct CDR3 sequences, 5.3% found once. Study-wide results and caveats: A motif in TCR beta, a set of eight highly homologous variants, appeared characteristic of ankylosing spondylitis blood.

Source material: blood, either unsorted or a sorted T cell fraction (not recorded which). The chain is built from TRBV5-8 and TRBJ1-2; 8 bases are a match to TRBD1. The clonotype was recovered from a male donor with ankylosing spondylitis. The CDR3 DNA reads TGTGCCAGCAGCAGAAAGCGTCAGGGGGCTTTAGGTGGCTACACCTTC. Amino acid sequence: CASSRKRQGALGGYTF.